This paragraph reports one TCR beta chain. This CDR3 is built from 12 residues. Trimming removed 3 bases at V and 3 bases at J, with 9 bases between. Germline CDR1 GTSNPN, CDR2 SVGIG (reference sequence). Per the original data handling: How many nucleated cells were present was estimated from reference gene primer amplification. Profiled with immunoSEQ multiplex PCR; TCRdb holds only in-frame clones, not every one. V, J and clone size derive from that table, while D and trimming were established from the DNA sequence. The data contain roughly 250,000 clones, around four fifths of them seen just once; the ten biggest clones take up 4%. This entry is derived from a study of blood T cell repertoires in COVID-19. Study-wide context: Italy, Spain and the United States were the sources of the convalescent and acute COVID-19 samples. PBMCs, B-cell-depleted T cells, or T cells provided the cDNA or gDNA that made up the material.

This TCR came from a man aged 45 to 65 with acute or convalescent COVID-19. Input material: peripheral blood. V is TRBV30 and J is TRBJ2-7; TRBD1 might be the D (5 bases). Here the CDR3 reads CAWSAQGYEQYF. The CDR3 DNA sequence: TGTGCCTGGAGCGCTCAGGGCTACGAGCAGTACTTC.